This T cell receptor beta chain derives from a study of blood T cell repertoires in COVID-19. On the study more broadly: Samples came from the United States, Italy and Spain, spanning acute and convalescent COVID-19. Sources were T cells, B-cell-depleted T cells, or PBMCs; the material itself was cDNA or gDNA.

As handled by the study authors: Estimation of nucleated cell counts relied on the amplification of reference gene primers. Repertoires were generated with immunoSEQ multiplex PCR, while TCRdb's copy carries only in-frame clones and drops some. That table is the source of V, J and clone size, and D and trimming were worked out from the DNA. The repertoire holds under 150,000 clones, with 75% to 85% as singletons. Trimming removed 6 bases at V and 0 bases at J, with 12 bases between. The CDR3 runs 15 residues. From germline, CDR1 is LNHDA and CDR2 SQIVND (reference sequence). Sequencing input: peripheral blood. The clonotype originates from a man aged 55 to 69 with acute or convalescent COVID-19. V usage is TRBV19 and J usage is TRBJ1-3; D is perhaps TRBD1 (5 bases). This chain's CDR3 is CASSPDRPSGNTIYF. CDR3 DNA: TGTGCCAGTAGCCCCGACAGACCCTCTGGAAACACCATATATTTT.